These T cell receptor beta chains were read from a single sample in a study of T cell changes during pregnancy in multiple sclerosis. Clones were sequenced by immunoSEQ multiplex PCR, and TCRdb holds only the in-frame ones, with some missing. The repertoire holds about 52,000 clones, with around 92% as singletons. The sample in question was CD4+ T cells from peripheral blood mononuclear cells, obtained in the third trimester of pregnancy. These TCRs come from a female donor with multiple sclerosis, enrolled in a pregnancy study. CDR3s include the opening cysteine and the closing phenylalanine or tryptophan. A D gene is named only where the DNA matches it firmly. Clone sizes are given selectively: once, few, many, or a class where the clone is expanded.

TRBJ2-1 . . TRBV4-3 TGCGCCAGCAGCCATGGGAGGAGCTCCTACAATGAGCAGTTCTTC CASSHGRSSYNEQFF
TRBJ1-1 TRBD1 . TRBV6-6 TGTGCCAGCAGTTACCCGACAGGGGCAGGCACTGAAGCTTTCTTT CASSYPTGAGTEAFF
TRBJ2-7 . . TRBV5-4 TGTGCCAGCAGCTTAGGAGGCGGGACCTACGAGCAGTACTTC CASSLGGGTYEQYF
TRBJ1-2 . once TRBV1 TGCACCAGCAGCCAAGATGACCAGGCCTATAACTATGGCTACACCTTC CTSSQDDQAYNYGYTF
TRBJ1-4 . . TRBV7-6 TGTGCCAGCAGCCCGAGCAGGGGAGAAAAACTGTTTTTT CASSPSRGEKLFF
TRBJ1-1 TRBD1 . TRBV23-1 TGCGCCAGCGGGGACAGGGGGCGCCAGTTTTGCCTCATGAACACTGAAGCTTTCTTT CASGDRGRQFCLMNTEAFF
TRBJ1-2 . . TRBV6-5 TGTGCCAGCAGTACCTTGGGGGGGGCTGGCTACACCTTC CASSTLGGAGYTF
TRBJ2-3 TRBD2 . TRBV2 TGTGCCAGCCTCCCGGGGGGGCTGAGGGCAGATACGCAGTATTTT CASLPGGLRADTQYF
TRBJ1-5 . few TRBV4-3 TGCGCCAGCAGCCAAGGGGCGTTTGCGACCCAGCATTTT CASSQGAFATQHF
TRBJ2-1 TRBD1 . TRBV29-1 TGCAGCGTTTTCGATACAGGGGGCACATACAATGAGCAGTTCTTC CSVFDTGGTYNEQFF
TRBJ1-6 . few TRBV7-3 TGTGCCAGCAGCTCCCCTCCGGGGGCCTATAATTCACCCCTCCACTTT CASSSPPGAYNSPLHF
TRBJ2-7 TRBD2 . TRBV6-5 TGTGCCAGCAGACTACTAGCGGGGGGGCCCAACGAGCAGTACTTC CASRLLAGGPNEQYF
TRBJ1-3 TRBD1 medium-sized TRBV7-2 TGTGCCAGCAGCTTAGGGGGGCAGGGGGCCTCTGGAAACACCATATATTTT CASSLGGQGASGNTIYF
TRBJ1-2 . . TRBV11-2 TGTGCCAGCAGCTTATTGGATAGGGGGAACTATGGCTACACCTTC CASSLLDRGNYGYTF
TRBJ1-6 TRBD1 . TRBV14 TGTGCCAGCAGCCCTATGACAGGGGGAGTGGGATCACCCCTCCACTTT CASSPMTGGVGSPLHF
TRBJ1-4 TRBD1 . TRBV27 TGTGCCAGCAGTTTATACCGGGACAGGAGGAATGAAAAACTGTTTTTT CASSLYRDRRNEKLFF
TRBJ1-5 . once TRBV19 TGTGCCAGTGCGGGGGATAGCAATCAGCCCCAGCATTTT CASAGDSNQPQHF
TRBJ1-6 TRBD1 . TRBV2 TGTGCCAGCAGTGAAGACAGGGGCTCACCCCTCCACTTT CASSEDRGSPLHF